This T cell receptor beta chain derives from a study of CD8 T cells in ankylosing spondylitis. This clonotype was counted ten times or more. MiXCR was run by TCRdb on the 5' RACE reads, yielding one entry per CDR3 protein. Of around 140,000 distinct CDR3 sequences in the sample, around 10% were seen once. Per the germline V gene, CDR1 is LGHDT and CDR2 is YNNKEL (reference sequence). The CDR3 has 13 residues. V gave up 3 bases and J gave up 10 bases; unmatched junction bases: 5. What was sequenced was blood, either unsorted or a sorted T cell fraction (not recorded which). The receptor comes from a female donor with ankylosing spondylitis or in good health (not recorded which). The J gene is TRBJ1-2, the V gene TRBV3-1; 10 positions agree with TRBD1. The CDR3 is CASSQDRGMIYTF. CDR3 in DNA: TGTGCCAGCAGCCAGGACAGGGGGATGATCTACACCTTC. Using reference TRBV3-1 and TRBJ1-2 for the parts outside the CDR3, the full variable domain is DTAVSQTPKYLVTQMGNDKSIKCEQNLGHDTMYWYKQDSKKFLKIMFSYNNKELIINETVPNRFSPKSPDKAHLNLHINSLELGDSAVYFCASSQDRGMIYTFGSGTRLTVV.